This TCR beta chain derives from a study of blood T cell repertoires in COVID-19. Per the authors' pipeline: Nucleated cell number was recorded as an estimate derived from reference gene primer amplification. Clones were read by immunoSEQ multiplex PCR, and TCRdb kept only the in-frame ones, dropping some. The DNA gave D and trimming, while V, J and clone size come from that table. The sample has some 260,000 clones, 80% to 95% seen once. Ages ranged from about 18 to 100 years, with residence in about two dozen US areas. Recovered status in Cohort 3 required two negative PCRs, clearance, or symptom resolution. This clone was picked up one time. The sequenced sample consisted of PBMCs or T cells enriched from blood (not recorded which). The sequence was obtained from a woman aged 18-29 years who had recovered from COVID-19.

CDR3 residues: CASSYANRSPFGNEQFF. DNA of the CDR3: TGCGCCAGCAGCTACGCTAACAGGAGCCCGTTCGGGAATGAGCAGTTCTTC. The rearrangement joins TRBV5-1 to TRBJ2-1; maybe TRBD1 (5 bases). Between the trimmed V and J ends, which lost 3 bases and 7 bases, there was a span of 23 bases. CDR3 length: 17 residues. Germline V gives CDR1 SGHRS, CDR2 YFSETQ.